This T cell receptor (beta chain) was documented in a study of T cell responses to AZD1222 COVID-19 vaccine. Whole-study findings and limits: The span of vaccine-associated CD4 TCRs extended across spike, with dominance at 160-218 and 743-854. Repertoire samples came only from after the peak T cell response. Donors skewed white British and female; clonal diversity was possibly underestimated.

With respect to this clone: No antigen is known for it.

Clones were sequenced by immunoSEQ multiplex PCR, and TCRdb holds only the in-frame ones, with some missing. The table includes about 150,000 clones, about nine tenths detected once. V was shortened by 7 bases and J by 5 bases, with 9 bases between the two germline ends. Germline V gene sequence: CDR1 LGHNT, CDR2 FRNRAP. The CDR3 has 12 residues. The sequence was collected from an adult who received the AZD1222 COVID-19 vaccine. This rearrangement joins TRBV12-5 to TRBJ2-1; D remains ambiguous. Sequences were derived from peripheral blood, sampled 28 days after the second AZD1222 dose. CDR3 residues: CASANFNNEQFF. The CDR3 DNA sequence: TGTGCTAGTGCCAACTTCAACAATGAGCAGTTCTTC.